This T cell receptor beta chain was found in a study of blood T cell repertoires in COVID-19. About the study: There were acute and convalescent COVID-19 samples, and they came from the United States, Italy and Spain. T cells, B-cell-depleted T cells, or PBMCs supplied cDNA or gDNA.

In the authors' workflow: Amplification with reference gene primers provided the estimates of nucleated cell counts. Profiling relied on immunoSEQ multiplex PCR, and the TCRdb table lists in-frame clones only, not all of them. The V and J calls and clone size are taken from that table; D and trimming were inferred from the DNA. The sample records 90,000 to 130,000 clones, 76% being singletons. This CDR3 contains 14 residues. CDR1 is MNHNS and CDR2 is SASEGT in the germline V gene. The V end was cut by 6 bases, the J end by 0 bases, with 12 bases between. This clone turned up a few times. The receptor's source is an elderly woman with acute or convalescent COVID-19. The gene calls are TRBV6-1 and TRBJ2-7; no clear D. The sample taken for sequencing was peripheral blood. The CDR3 sequence: CASSDSSVSYEQYF. CDR3 DNA sequence: TGTGCCAGCAGCGATAGTTCCGTCTCCTACGAGCAGTACTTC.